The text below deals with one TCR beta chain. Its antigen is not known. Sorting that relied on CD45RO/CCR7/CD25/CD127/CD95/CD27 yielded CD4+ naive, central memory, regulatory and stem cell-like memory cells. The isolated RNA, all of it, was reverse transcribed, so expressed TCRB transcripts were what got sequenced. Sequencing used immunoSEQ multiplex PCR; TCRdb keeps in-frame clones, though not all of them. This sample has about 410,000 clones, with 14% found just once. Germline V gene data show CDR1 as SGHTA and CDR2 as FQGTGA. The CDR3 is 14 amino acids. The germline V and J ends were trimmed by 4 bases and 5 bases, with 14 bases remaining between them. This specimen comes from a study of beta chain features in type 1 diabetes. On the study more broadly: Similarity in age, gender and cell yields was seen between patients and healthy donors. Study-wide results and caveats: A pattern of fewer insertions and more deletions at VDJ junctions was seen in type 1 diabetes patients.

The chain is built from TRBV7-3 and TRBJ2-5; D might be TRBD1 (5 bases). This TCR was sampled from a young man in good health. The sample was naive CD4+ T cells from blood. This chain's CDR3 is CASSSTRDAETQYF. The CDR3 region has the DNA TGTGCCAGCAGCTCGACCAGGGATGCCGAGACCCAGTACTTC.